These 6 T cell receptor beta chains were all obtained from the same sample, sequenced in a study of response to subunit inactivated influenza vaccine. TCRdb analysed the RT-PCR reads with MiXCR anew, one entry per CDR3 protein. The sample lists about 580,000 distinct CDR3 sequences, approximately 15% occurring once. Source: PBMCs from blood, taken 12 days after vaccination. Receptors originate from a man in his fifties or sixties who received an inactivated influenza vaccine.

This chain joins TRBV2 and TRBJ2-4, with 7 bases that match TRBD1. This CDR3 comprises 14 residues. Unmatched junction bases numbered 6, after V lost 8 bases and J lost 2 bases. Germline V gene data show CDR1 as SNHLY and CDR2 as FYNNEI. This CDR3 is CASSTGATKNIQYF. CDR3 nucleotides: TGTGCCAGCTCAACAGGGGCGACCAAAAACATTCAGTACTTC.

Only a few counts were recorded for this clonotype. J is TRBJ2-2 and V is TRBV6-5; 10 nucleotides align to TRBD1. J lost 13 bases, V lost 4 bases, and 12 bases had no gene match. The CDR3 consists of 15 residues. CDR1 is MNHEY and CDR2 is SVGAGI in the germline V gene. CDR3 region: CASSSTGGGSVPLFF. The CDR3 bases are TGTGCCAGCAGTTCGACAGGGGGCGGTTCAGTTCCGCTGTTTTTT.

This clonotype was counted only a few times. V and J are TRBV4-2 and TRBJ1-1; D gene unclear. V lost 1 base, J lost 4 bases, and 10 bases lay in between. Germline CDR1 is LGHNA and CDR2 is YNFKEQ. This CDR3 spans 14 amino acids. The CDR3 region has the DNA TGTGCCAGCAGCCAAGTAGTAGGAGGCACTGAAGCTTTCTTT. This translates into CASSQVVGGTEAFF.

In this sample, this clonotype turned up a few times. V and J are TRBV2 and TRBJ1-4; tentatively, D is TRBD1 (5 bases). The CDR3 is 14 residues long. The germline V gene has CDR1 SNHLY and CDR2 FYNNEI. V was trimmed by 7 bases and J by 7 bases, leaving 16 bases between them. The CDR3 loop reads CASTRGTAREKLFF. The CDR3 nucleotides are TGTGCCAGCACCAGAGGGACGGCGCGTGAAAAACTGTTTTTT.

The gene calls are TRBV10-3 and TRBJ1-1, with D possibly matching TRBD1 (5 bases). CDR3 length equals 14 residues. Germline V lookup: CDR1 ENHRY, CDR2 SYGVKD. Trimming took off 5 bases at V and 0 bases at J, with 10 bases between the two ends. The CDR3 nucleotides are TGTGCCATCAGTCCCGGGACGCTGAACACTGAAGCTTTCTTT. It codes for CAISPGTLNTEAFF.

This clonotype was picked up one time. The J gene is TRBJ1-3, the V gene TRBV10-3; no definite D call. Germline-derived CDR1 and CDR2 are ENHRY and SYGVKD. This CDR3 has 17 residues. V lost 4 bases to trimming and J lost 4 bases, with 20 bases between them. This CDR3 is CAISGSDRRRSGNTIYF. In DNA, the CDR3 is TGTGCCATCAGTGGGTCTGATCGGAGGAGATCCGGAAACACCATATATTTT.